Below are 22 T cell receptor beta chains sequenced from a single sample in a study of naive and memory T cell subsets listed by TCRdb under 2017. Libraries came from UMI-ligation and nested PCR. Sequencer: Illumina MiSeq. The beta constant-region primer consisted of an equimolar mixture of two oligonucleotides that together covered TRBC1 and TRBC2. The public reads were reanalyzed by TCRdb: fastp trimming at Q25, MiXCR alignment, in-frame beta chains only. Each entry merges the rows of one CDR3 protein and shows their most common DNA and genes. The sample has tens of thousands of distinct CDR3 sequences on record, 6% to 7.5% of them singletons. Roughly 1.6% of the sample is in the top ten clones. Sequencing was performed on central memory CD4+ T cells from blood. The cell subset or site label, as the study defines it: central memory, CD45RA- CD27+. These receptors all stem from a human donor in good health.

This clonotype occurred a few times. The chain couples TRBV20-1 to TRBJ2-1; D is perhaps TRBD1 (7 bases). The CDR3 is 12 amino acids. The germline gives CDR1 DFQATT, CDR2 SNEGSKA (reference sequence). V gave up 5 bases and J gave up 6 bases, with 11 bases separating them. The CDR3 DNA reads TGCAGTGCTTACCAGGGGGGCAATGAGCAGTTCTTC. This gives the protein CSAYQGGNEQFF.

This clonotype was seen many times. The chain joins TRBV20-1 to TRBJ2-1, with 7 positions matching TRBD2. The CDR3 is 16 amino acids. V trimming: 6 bases; J trimming: 5 bases; junction bases outside the gene matches: 16. Germline CDR1 is DFQATT and CDR2 is SNEGSKA (reference sequence). CDR3 residues: CSAPDVPGLQHNEQFF. In DNA form, the CDR3 reads TGCAGTGCACCGGATGTACCGGGACTACAACACAATGAGCAGTTCTTC.

In this sample, this clonotype turned up many times. In nucleotides, the CDR3 is TGTGCCAGCAGTTTATTTCGGATGCGGACTTTCTTT. It encodes CASSLFRMRTFF. The rearrangement uses TRBV28 and TRBJ1-1; D ambiguous. CDR1 is MDHEN and CDR2 is SYDVKM in the germline V gene. The V gene lost 1 base and the J gene lost 12 bases, with 12 bases spanning the gap. This CDR3 is 12 amino acids long.

This clonotype was counted many times. The chain has TRBV12-3 or TRBV12-4 and TRBJ2-3, with 8 nucleotides matching TRBD2. V lost 5 bases to trimming and J lost 0 bases; unmatched junction nucleotides: 1. CDR3 size: 14 residues. CDR3 in DNA: TGTGCCAGCAGTCCTAGCGGGAGCACAGATACGCAGTATTTT. It yields the protein CASSPSGSTDTQYF.

This clonotype showed up just a few times. The junction differs from germline at one of its ends, possibly a read error. CDR3 sequence (DNA): TGCAGTGCTAGGTACCGGGACAGGGGCTCCAACAATGAGCAGTTCTTC. Protein product: CSARYRDRGSNNEQFF. This chain uses TRBV20-1 with TRBJ2-1, with TRBD1 identical over 10 bases. Germline CDR1 and CDR2: DFQATT and SNEGSKA (reference sequence). This CDR3 is built from 16 residues.

This clonotype was seen at least ten times. This chain links TRBV20-1 with TRBJ2-5; 9 bases match TRBD2. V lost 3 bases to trimming and J lost 4 bases; unmatched junction nucleotides: 6. This CDR3 is 14 amino acids long. Germline V CDR1 and CDR2: DFQATT, SNEGSKA (reference sequence). CDR3 nucleotides: TGCAGTGCTAGGTCGCTAGCGGGGAGAGAGACCCAGTACTTC. This codes for CSARSLAGRETQYF.

This clonotype was picked up many times. The chain links TRBV3-1 to TRBJ2-1, with D perhaps TRBD2 (6 bases). Trimming removed 1 base at V and 9 bases at J, with 13 bases between. This CDR3 is 14 amino acids long. Per germline, CDR1 LGHDT and CDR2 YNNKEL (reference sequence). The CDR3 spells CASSQGLARGEQFF. The CDR3 region has the DNA TGTGCCAGCAGCCAAGGGCTAGCGAGGGGTGAGCAGTTCTTC.

This clonotype was seen a handful of times. CDR3 in DNA: TGTGCCAGCAGCTTAGGACTAGCGGGAGGCGGAGAGCAGTTCTTC. Protein product: CASSLGLAGGGEQFF. This chain connects TRBV7-6 to TRBJ2-1, with 13 positions matching TRBD2. The germline V gene encodes CDR1 SGHVS and CDR2 FNYEAQ. The CDR3 sequence is 15 residues long. J was trimmed by 10 bases and V by 1 base; bases with no gene match: 4.

The genes are TRBV7-6 and TRBJ2-1; 10 bases fit TRBD2. The trim removed 4 bases at V and 9 bases at J, leaving 9 bases unmatched. This CDR3 is built from 15 residues. CDR1 and CDR2 from the germline V gene are SGHVS and FNYEAQ. The CDR3 spells CASSSTLAGGFEQFF. CDR3 DNA: TGTGCCAGCAGCTCGACCTTAGCGGGAGGCTTTGAGCAGTTCTTC.

Note on this clonotype: A read error may be the cause here, since a much bigger clone is one base away. V and J are TRBV7-9 and TRBJ1-3; D unresolved. There are 14 residues in the CDR3. Per germline, CDR1 SEHNR and CDR2 FQNEAQ (reference sequence). CDR3 nucleotides: TGTGCCGGCAGCTCACATGACGCTGGAAACACCATATATTTT. It encodes CAGSSHDAGNTIYF.

Remarks on this clonotype: The junction departs from the called germline gene at one end, perhaps through a read error. The V call is TRBV20-1, the J call TRBJ2-2; D may match TRBD1 or TRBD2 (5 bases each). The CDR3 consists of 16 residues. The germline V gene encodes CDR1 DFQATT and CDR2 SNEGSKA (reference sequence). CDR3 amino acids: CSAQNRGRANTGEMFF. CDR3 DNA: TGCAGTGCTCAGAACCGGGGCAGGGCGAACACCGGGGAGATGTTTTTT.

The rearrangement joins TRBV9 to TRBJ2-5; the match to TRBD2 covers 8 bases. The CDR3 runs to 13 residues. Germline CDR1 SGDLS, CDR2 YYNGEE. Trimming removed 3 bases from V and 4 bases from J; junction bases left unmatched: 2. The CDR3 sequence: CASSGTSRETQYF. The CDR3, as DNA: TGTGCCAGCAGCGGGACTAGCCGAGAGACCCAGTACTTC.

At least ten counts were recorded for this clonotype. One junction end disagrees with the germline gene, perhaps due to a read error. V and J are TRBV7-2 and TRBJ2-2; D is ambiguous. This CDR3 contains 15 residues. CDR1 is SGHTA and CDR2 is FQGNSA in the germline V gene. The CDR3 region has the DNA TGTGCCAGCAGCCCATCCCCCGAAAACATCGGGGAGCTGTTTTTT. This sequence encodes CASSPSPENIGELFF. The full variable domain, rest sourced from reference TRBV7-2 and TRBJ2-2, is GAGVSQSPSNKVTEKGKDVELRCDPISGHTALYWYRQSLGQGLEFLIYFQGNSAPDKSGLPSDRFSAERTGGSVSTLTIQRTQQEDSAVYLCASSPSPENIGELFFGEGSRLTVL.

The chain recombines TRBV28 with TRBJ2-7; 7 bases are a match to TRBD1. The trim removed 4 bases at V and 4 bases at J, leaving 7 bases unmatched. CDR1 and CDR2 from the germline V gene are MDHEN and SYDVKM. The length of the CDR3 is 14 residues. The CDR3 bases are TGTGCCAGCAGTTGGGGTGGGACAGTTTACGAGCAGTACTTC. It is translated as CASSWGGTVYEQYF.

The rearrangement uses TRBV20-1 and TRBJ2-1, with 9 positions matching TRBD1. This CDR3 spans 14 amino acids. CDR1 and CDR2 from the germline V gene are DFQATT and SNEGSKA (reference sequence). J was trimmed by 3 bases and V by 5 bases; bases with no gene match: 5. In nucleotides, the CDR3 is TGCAGTGCTTACCCGGGACAGGGCTACAATGAGCAGTTCTTC. This sequence encodes CSAYPGQGYNEQFF.

There are a few counts of this clonotype. V gene TRBV5-6 combines with J gene TRBJ2-1; D is unclear. The germline V gene encodes CDR1 SGHDT and CDR2 YYEEEE. V dropped 2 bases and J dropped 8 bases, with 8 bases sitting between them. The CDR3 totals 12 residues. In DNA, the CDR3 is TGTGCCAGCAGCTTCACCGTCTATGAGCAGTTCTTC. This translates into CASSFTVYEQFF.

This clonotype was detected only a few times. The chain has TRBV12-3 or TRBV12-4 and TRBJ2-5; 8 bases are a match to TRBD2. The J segment lost 3 bases and the V segment lost 6 bases, leaving 9 bases of the junction unmatched. This CDR3 comprises 15 residues. CDR3 protein: CASSPRNSGKETQYF. The CDR3 coding sequence is TGTGCCAGCAGCCCTCGAAATAGCGGGAAAGAGACCCAGTACTTC.

This clonotype was seen at least ten times. This rearrangement joins TRBV9 to TRBJ1-1; D unclear. This CDR3 is built from 15 residues. CDR1 is SGDLS, CDR2 YYNGEE, per germline. V was clipped by 0 bases and J by 0 bases, with 9 bases between them. CDR3 nucleotide sequence: TGTGCCAGCAGCGTAGGAGGAGACATGAACACTGAAGCTTTCTTT. Amino acids: CASSVGGDMNTEAFF.

The table lists this clonotype with a few counts. This chain joins TRBV20-1 and TRBJ2-3; 9 bases agree with TRBD2. Germline values: CDR1 DFQATT, CDR2 SNEGSKA (reference sequence). The CDR3 has 15 residues. V lost 6 bases and J lost 2; bases outside the gene matches: 9. CDR3 nucleotides: TGCAGTGCCCGCCAGCGGGGGGAGATCACAGATACGCAGTATTTT. Encoded protein: CSARQRGEITDTQYF.

V is TRBV19 and J is TRBJ2-1, with 10 bases that match TRBD2. The length of the CDR3 is 16 residues. V shed 4 bases and J 4 bases; nucleotides not matched to a gene: 7. Germline V gene data show CDR1 as LNHDA and CDR2 as SQIVND (reference sequence). This CDR3 reads CASSTGGLASYNEQFF. As DNA, the CDR3 is TGTGCCAGTAGTACTGGGGGACTAGCGAGTTACAATGAGCAGTTCTTC. The whole variable domain, remainder taken from reference TRBV19 and TRBJ2-1, is DGGITQSPKYLFRKEGQNVTLSCEQNLNHDAMYWYRQDPGQGLRLIYYSQIVNDFQKGDIAEGYSVSREKKESFPLTVTSAQKNPTAFYLCASSTGGLASYNEQFFGPGTRLTVL.

Many counts were recorded for this clonotype. The chain uses TRBV29-1 and TRBJ1-2; 10 nucleotides line up with TRBD1. Per germline, CDR1 SQVTM and CDR2 ANQGSEA. With V trimmed by 0 bases and J by 4 bases, 8 bases remained unmatched. The CDR3 totals 16 residues. This CDR3 is CSVEDPTGGKGYGYTF. The CDR3 DNA sequence: TGCAGCGTTGAAGATCCGACAGGGGGCAAGGGCTATGGCTACACCTTC.

This clonotype was counted only a few times. DNA of the CDR3: TGTGCCAGCAGTGACCGGGACAGGGTAGGTTCTGAAGCTTTCTTT. Its protein product is CASSDRDRVGSEAFF. The chain combines TRBV28 with TRBJ1-1, with 9 bases fitting TRBD1. Germline V gene data show CDR1 as MDHEN and CDR2 as SYDVKM. J was trimmed by 6 bases and V by 5 bases; bases with no gene match: 10. The CDR3 sequence is 15 residues long. The variable domain in full, with the rest retrieved from reference TRBV28 and TRBJ1-1, is DVKVTQSSRYLVKRTGEKVFLECVQDMDHENMFWYRQDPGLGLRLIYFSYDVKMKEKGDIPEGYSVSREKKERFSLILESASTNQTSMYLCASSDRDRVGSEAFFGQGTRLTVV.